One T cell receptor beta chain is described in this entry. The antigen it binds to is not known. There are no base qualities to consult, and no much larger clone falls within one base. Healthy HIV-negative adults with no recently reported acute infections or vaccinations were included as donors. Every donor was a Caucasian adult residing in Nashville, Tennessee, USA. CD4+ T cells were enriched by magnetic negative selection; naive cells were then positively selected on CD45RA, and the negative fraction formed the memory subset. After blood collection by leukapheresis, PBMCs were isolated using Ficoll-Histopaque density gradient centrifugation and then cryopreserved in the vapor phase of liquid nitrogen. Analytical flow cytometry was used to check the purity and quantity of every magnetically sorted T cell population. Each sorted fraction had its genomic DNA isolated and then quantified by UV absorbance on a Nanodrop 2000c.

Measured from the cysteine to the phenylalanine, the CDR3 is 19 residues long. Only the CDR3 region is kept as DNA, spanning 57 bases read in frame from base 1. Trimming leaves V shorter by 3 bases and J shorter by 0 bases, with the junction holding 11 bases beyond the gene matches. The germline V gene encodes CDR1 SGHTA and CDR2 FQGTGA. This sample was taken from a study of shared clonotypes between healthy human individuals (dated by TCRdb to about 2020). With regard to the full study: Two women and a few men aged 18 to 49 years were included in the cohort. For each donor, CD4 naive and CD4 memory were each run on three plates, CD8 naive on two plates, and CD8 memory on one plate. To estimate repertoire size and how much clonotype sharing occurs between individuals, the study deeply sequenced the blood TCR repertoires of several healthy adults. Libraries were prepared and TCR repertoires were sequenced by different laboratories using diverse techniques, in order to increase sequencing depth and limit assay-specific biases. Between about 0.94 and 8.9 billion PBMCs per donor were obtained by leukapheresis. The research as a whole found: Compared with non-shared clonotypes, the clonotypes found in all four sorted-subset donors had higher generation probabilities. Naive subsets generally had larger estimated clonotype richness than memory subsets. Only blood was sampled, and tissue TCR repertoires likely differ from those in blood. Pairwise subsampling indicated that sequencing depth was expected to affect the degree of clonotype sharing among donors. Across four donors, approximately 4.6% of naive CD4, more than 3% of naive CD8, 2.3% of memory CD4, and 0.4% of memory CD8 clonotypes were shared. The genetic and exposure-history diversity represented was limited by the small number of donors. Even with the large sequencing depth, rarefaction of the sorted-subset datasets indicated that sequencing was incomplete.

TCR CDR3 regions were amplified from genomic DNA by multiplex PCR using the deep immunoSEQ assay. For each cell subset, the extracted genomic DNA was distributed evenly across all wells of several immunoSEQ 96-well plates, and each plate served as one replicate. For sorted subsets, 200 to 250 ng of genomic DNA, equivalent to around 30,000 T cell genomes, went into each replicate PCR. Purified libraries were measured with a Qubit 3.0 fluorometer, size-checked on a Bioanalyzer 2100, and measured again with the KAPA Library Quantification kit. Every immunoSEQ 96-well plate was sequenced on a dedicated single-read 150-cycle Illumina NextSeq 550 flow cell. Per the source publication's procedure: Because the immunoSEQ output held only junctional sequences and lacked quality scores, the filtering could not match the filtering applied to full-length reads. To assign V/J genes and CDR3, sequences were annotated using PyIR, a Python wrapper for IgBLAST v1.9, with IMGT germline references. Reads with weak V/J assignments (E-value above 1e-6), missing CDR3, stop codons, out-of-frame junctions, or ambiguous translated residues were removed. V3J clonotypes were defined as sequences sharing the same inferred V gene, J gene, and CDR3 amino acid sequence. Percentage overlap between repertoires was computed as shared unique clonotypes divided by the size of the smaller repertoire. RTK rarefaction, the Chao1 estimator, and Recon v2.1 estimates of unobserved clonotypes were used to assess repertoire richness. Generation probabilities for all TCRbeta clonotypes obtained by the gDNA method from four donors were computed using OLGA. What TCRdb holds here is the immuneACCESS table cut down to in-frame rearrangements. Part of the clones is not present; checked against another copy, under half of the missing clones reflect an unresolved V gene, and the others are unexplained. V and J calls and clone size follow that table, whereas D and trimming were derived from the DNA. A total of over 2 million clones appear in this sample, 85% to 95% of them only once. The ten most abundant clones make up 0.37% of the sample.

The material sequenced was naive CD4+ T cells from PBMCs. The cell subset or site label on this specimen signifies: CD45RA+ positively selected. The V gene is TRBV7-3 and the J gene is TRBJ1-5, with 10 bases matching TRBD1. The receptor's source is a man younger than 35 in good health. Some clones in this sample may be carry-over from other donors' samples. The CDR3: CASSFVRDRGLDSNQPQHF. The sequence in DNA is TGTGCCAGCAGCTTTGTCCGGGACAGGGGCCTCGATAGCAATCAGCCCCAGCATTTT.